This section outlines one T cell receptor (beta chain) sequence together with its context. Its antigen is not known. Germline is not matched at one junction end, which may reflect a read error. This CDR3 region has 14 residues. CDR1 is SGHVS, CDR2 FQNEAQ, per germline. This sample is part of a study of cytomegalovirus exposure and HLA in healthy donors. Overall study results and limits: A highly shared variant cluster was judged a likely technical artifact. DRB1 showed the most TCR associations and HLA-C the fewest in a later analysis, as rates varied by HLA locus. Most of the CMV-associated TCR beta chains (in a later analysis) appeared to be HLA-restricted.

The PCR had 60 Vbeta and 13 Jbeta primers. Here immunoSEQ multiplex PCR was the method, and the copy in TCRdb shows in-frame clones only, minus some. The sample yields around 140,000 clones, around 80% seen once. The rearrangement uses TRBV7-8 and TRBJ1-5; D remains ambiguous. This TCR derives from a man in his forties in good health and CMV-seronegative. The sample was PBMCs. CDR3 protein: CASSRRDSNQLQHF. CDR3 coding DNA: TGTGCCAGCAGCCGACGGGATAGCAATCAGCTCCAGCATTTT. The variable domain in full, with the rest retrieved from reference TRBV7-8 and TRBJ1-5, is GAGVSQSPRYKVAKRGQDVALRCDPISGHVSLFWYQQALGQGPEFLTYFQNEAQLDKSGLPSDRFFAERPEGSVSTLKIQRTQQEDSAVYLCASSRRDSNQLQHFGDGTRLSIL.